The 22 T cell receptor beta chains reported below all come from one sample, sequenced in a study of shared clonotypes between healthy human individuals. Sequencing was performed with immunoSEQ multiplex PCR; in TCRdb, only in-frame clones are kept and a portion is missing. The sample lists about 680,000 clones; 92% were seen once. Terminally differentiated effector memory CD45RA+ cells were excluded from the naive CD8 cells, which were CD45RO-negative and positively selected for CCR7. Sequencing was carried out using naive CD8+ T cells sorted from blood. Receptors originate from a man aged 25-40 years in good health.

This sequence joins TRBV12-5 and TRBJ2-1, with D perhaps TRBD2 (6 bases). The CDR3 consists of 14 residues. V dropped 1 base and J dropped 8 bases, with 12 bases sitting between them. Germline V gene lookup returns CDR1 LGHNT and CDR2 FRNRAP. CDR3 sequence reads: CASGLAGVVDEQFF. Written as DNA, the CDR3 is TGTGCTAGTGGTTTGGCGGGAGTTGTGGATGAGCAGTTCTTC. Filled out from reference TRBV12-5 and TRBJ2-1, the complete variable domain reads DARVTQTPRHKVTEMGQEVTMRCQPILGHNTVFWYRQTMMQGLELLAYFRNRAPLDDSGMPKDRFSAEMPDATLATLKIQPSEPRDSAVYFCASGLAGVVDEQFFGPGTRLTVL.

The chain couples TRBV28 to TRBJ2-5, with a tentative D call TRBD1 (7 bases). The CDR3 covers 15 residues. V lost 4 bases to trimming and J lost 5 bases, with 17 bases between them. Germline assignment: CDR1 MDHEN and CDR2 SYDVKM. CDR3 in amino acids: CASSSDRVAVETQYF. DNA of the CDR3: TGTGCCAGCAGTTCCGACAGGGTAGCGGTGGAGACCCAGTACTTC.

In this sample, this clone turned up a few times. The V call is TRBV19, the J call TRBJ1-5; TRBD1 is a possible D gene (6 bases). Trimming stripped 5 bases from V and 5 bases from J, with 16 bases between. The CDR3 runs to 15 residues. Germline V gene data show CDR1 as LNHDA and CDR2 as SQIVND (reference sequence). This CDR3 is CASSEGRGGDQPQHF. The CDR3 DNA reads TGTGCCAGTAGTGAAGGCAGGGGAGGTGATCAGCCCCAGCATTTT.

The rearrangement joins TRBV7-9 to TRBJ1-2; TRBD1 is a possible D gene (6 bases). CDR3 length: 16 amino acids. V gave up 3 bases and J gave up 2 bases, with 16 bases separating them. Germline V gene data show CDR1 as SEHNR and CDR2 as FQNEAQ (reference sequence). The CDR3 DNA is TGTGCCAGCAGCTTTACGGACAGCGCTATCAACTATGGCTACACCTTC. It is translated as CASSFTDSAINYGYTF.

This chain links TRBV7-9 with TRBJ1-2, with D perhaps TRBD1 (5 bases). Germline CDR1 is SEHNR and CDR2 is FQNEAQ (reference sequence). Trimming took off 4 bases at V and 4 bases at J, with 13 bases between the two ends. The CDR3 runs 14 residues. The CDR3 DNA follows: TGTGCCAGCAGCTCTTCGACAGTCGGCTATGGCTACACCTTC. Translation: CASSSSTVGYGYTF.

The V gene is TRBV9, the J gene TRBJ2-4; TRBD2 matches at 14 bases. Per the germline V gene, CDR1 is SGDLS and CDR2 is YYNGEE. J gave up 0 bases and V 4 bases, and 6 bases lay outside the gene matches. There are 18 residues in the CDR3. CDR3 in DNA: TGTGCCAGCAGCAGGACGGGACTAGCGGGGGTAGCCAAAAACATTCAGTACTTC. It encodes CASSRTGLAGVAKNIQYF.

This chain's CDR3 is CASSIDKRGTEAFF. The DNA of the CDR3 is TGTGCCAGTAGTATAGATAAACGGGGAACTGAAGCTTTCTTT. V and J are TRBV19 and TRBJ1-1; D call uncertain. The CDR3 covers 14 residues. CDR1 and CDR2 from the germline V gene are LNHDA and SQIVND (reference sequence). Trimming stripped 0 bases from V and 5 bases from J, with 10 bases between.

This chain joins TRBV7-9 and TRBJ2-7, with TRBD1 matching over 10 bases. Trimming took 5 bases from V and 5 from J; bases not matched to a gene: 9. CDR3 length equals 15 residues. CDR1 is SEHNR and CDR2 is FQNEAQ in the germline V gene (reference sequence). The CDR3 spells CASSVRDRGFDEQYF. The CDR3 DNA is TGTGCCAGCAGCGTCCGGGACAGGGGTTTCGACGAGCAGTACTTC. Variable domain in full (rest from reference TRBV7-9 and TRBJ2-7): DTGVSQNPRHKITKRGQNVTFRCDPISEHNRLYWYRQTLGQGPEFLTYFQNEAQLEKSRLLSDRFSAERPKGSFSTLEIQRTEQGDSAMYLCASSVRDRGFDEQYFGPGTRLTVT.

The gene calls are TRBV9 and TRBJ1-1; D possibly corresponds to TRBD1 (5 bases). V was pared by 3 bases and J by 1 base, with 10 bases between. Germline CDR1 and CDR2: SGDLS and YYNGEE. There are 14 residues in the CDR3. The CDR3 region has the DNA TGTGCCAGCAGCGCCCGGGACGGGAACACTGAAGCTTTCTTT. Translated, it gives CASSARDGNTEAFF.

This rearrangement joins TRBV11-2 to TRBJ2-1; a weak D match, TRBD2 (5 bases). Germline V CDR1 and CDR2: SGHAT, FQNNGV. V lost 1 base, J lost 8 bases, and 18 bases lay in between. The CDR3 runs to 16 residues. The CDR3 region is CASSLGKWLERHEQFF. The DNA of the CDR3 is TGTGCCAGCAGCTTAGGAAAATGGTTAGAGCGGCATGAGCAGTTCTTC.

The chain is built from TRBV10-2 and TRBJ2-7, with 7 bases matching TRBD1. V was pared by 0 bases and J by 4 bases, with 6 bases of the junction left unmatched. This CDR3 has 15 residues. Germline V lookup: CDR1 WSHSY, CDR2 SAAADI. The chain's CDR3 is CASSESRQGWYEQYF. DNA for the CDR3: TGCGCCAGCAGTGAGTCCCGACAGGGATGGTACGAGCAGTACTTC.

This chain connects TRBV2 to TRBJ2-5, with TRBD1 matching 7 bases. V dropped 6 bases and J dropped 4; count of bases not matched to a gene: 14. The length of the CDR3 is 16 residues. The V gene's germline CDR1 is SNHLY and CDR2 FYNNEI. This chain's CDR3 is CASRGWGQSSPETQYF. CDR3 sequence (DNA): TGTGCCAGCAGAGGCTGGGGACAGTCTTCCCCAGAGACCCAGTACTTC.

The gene calls are TRBV19 and TRBJ2-1; maybe TRBD2 (6 bases). Germline lookup yields CDR1 LNHDA and CDR2 SQIVND (reference sequence). This CDR3 is built from 16 residues. Trimming stripped 2 bases from V and 0 bases from J, with 11 bases between. The CDR3 region is CASSILHGSSYNEQFF. The CDR3 coding sequence is TGTGCCAGTAGTATACTCCACGGGAGCTCCTACAATGAGCAGTTCTTC.

The CDR3 spells CASRQGDGTDTQYF. In nucleotides, the CDR3 is TGCGCCAGCAGACAGGGGGATGGTACAGATACGCAGTATTTT. This chain joins TRBV5-1 and TRBJ2-3; TRBD1 aligns across 8 bases. Trimming took 5 bases from V and 3 from J; bases not matched to a gene: 5. Germline CDR1 is SGHRS and CDR2 is YFSETQ. The CDR3 extends over 14 amino acids.

The rearrangement uses TRBV15 and TRBJ2-6; TRBD1 aligns across 12 bases. Germline CDR1 is LNHNV and CDR2 is YYDKDF (reference sequence). CDR3 length: 18 amino acids. Trimming cost V 1 base and J 2 bases; bases outside gene matches: 3. The CDR3 is CATSRAGTGGAGANVLTF. The CDR3 DNA reads as TGTGCCACCAGCAGAGCCGGGACAGGGGGCGCTGGGGCCAACGTCCTGACTTTC. The full variable domain, rest sourced from reference TRBV15 and TRBJ2-6, is DAMVIQNPRYQVTQFGKPVTLSCSQTLNHNVMYWYQQKSSQAPKLLFHYYDKDFNNEADTPDNFQSRRPNTSFCFLDIRSPGLGDTAMYLCATSRAGTGGAGANVLTFGAGSRLTVL.

The chain links TRBV2 to TRBJ1-2; the D is unclear. V lost 8 bases, J lost 0 bases, and 7 bases lay in between. Germline lookup yields CDR1 SNHLY and CDR2 FYNNEI. This CDR3 spans 12 amino acids. CDR3 sequence: CASLLTNYGYTF. In nucleotides, the CDR3 is TGTGCCAGCCTACTAACTAACTATGGCTACACCTTC. Full variable domain (rest looked up from reference TRBV2 and TRBJ1-2): EPEVTQTPSHQVTQMGQEVILRCVPISNHLYFYWYRQILGQKVEFLVSFYNNEISEKSEIFDDQFSVERPDGSNFTLKIRSTKLEDSAMYFCASLLTNYGYTFGSGTRLTVV.

The sample holds one count of this clone. The chain couples TRBV5-1 to TRBJ2-7, with D unresolved. This CDR3 has 13 residues. The germline V and J ends were trimmed by 4 bases and 0 bases, with 8 bases remaining between them. The germline V gene encodes CDR1 SGHRS and CDR2 YFSETQ. The CDR3 nucleotides are TGCGCCAGCAGCGGGCGTACCTCCTACGAGCAGTACTTC. The encoded protein is CASSGRTSYEQYF.

The chain joins TRBV7-9 to TRBJ2-7; D possibly corresponds to TRBD2 (7 bases). The CDR3 is made up of 16 amino acids. V lost 5 bases, J lost 0 bases, and 17 bases lay in between. Germline V gives CDR1 SEHNR, CDR2 FQNEAQ (reference sequence). The CDR3 DNA reads TGTGCCAGCAGCCCCTCGGGGGGCCTGACCTCCTACGAGCAGTACTTC. Amino acid sequence: CASSPSGGLTSYEQYF.

V is TRBV15 and J is TRBJ2-1, with 7 bases aligning to TRBD2. The CDR3 contains 17 residues. The V and J ends lost 1 base and 4 bases, in that order; junction bases with no gene match: 10. CDR1 and CDR2 (germline): LNHNV, YYDKDF (reference sequence). CDR3 residues: CATSRVGGGSQYNEQFF. The CDR3 DNA is TGTGCCACCAGCAGAGTAGGCGGCGGGAGCCAGTACAATGAGCAGTTCTTC.

The gene calls are TRBV7-2 and TRBJ2-1; the match to TRBD2 covers 8 bases. Germline assignment: CDR1 SGHTA and CDR2 FQGNSA. The trim removed 5 bases at V and 2 bases at J, leaving 8 bases unmatched. The CDR3 covers 16 residues. CDR3 in amino acids: CASSPFAGGTYNEQFF. The DNA for the CDR3 is TGTGCCAGCAGCCCCTTCGCGGGGGGCACCTACAATGAGCAGTTCTTC.

This chain uses TRBV14 with TRBJ1-2; D is possibly TRBD1 (6 bases). The V end lost 3 bases, the J end lost 6 bases, and 11 bases lay between the germline ends. Germline V gene lookup returns CDR1 SGHDN and CDR2 FVKESK. This CDR3 region has 13 residues. This CDR3 is CASSHTGFHGYTF. The CDR3 DNA sequence: TGTGCCAGCAGCCACACAGGGTTTCATGGCTACACCTTC.

The chain links TRBV27 to TRBJ2-7; D is perhaps TRBD1 or TRBD2 (5 bases each). Germline V gene lookup returns CDR1 MNHEY and CDR2 SMNVEV (reference sequence). V gave up 5 bases and J gave up 7 bases, with 18 bases separating them. This CDR3 comprises 14 residues. The CDR3 sequence is CASSVRDRWWEQYF. The CDR3 region has the DNA TGTGCCAGCAGTGTCCGGGACCGGTGGTGGGAGCAGTACTTC.